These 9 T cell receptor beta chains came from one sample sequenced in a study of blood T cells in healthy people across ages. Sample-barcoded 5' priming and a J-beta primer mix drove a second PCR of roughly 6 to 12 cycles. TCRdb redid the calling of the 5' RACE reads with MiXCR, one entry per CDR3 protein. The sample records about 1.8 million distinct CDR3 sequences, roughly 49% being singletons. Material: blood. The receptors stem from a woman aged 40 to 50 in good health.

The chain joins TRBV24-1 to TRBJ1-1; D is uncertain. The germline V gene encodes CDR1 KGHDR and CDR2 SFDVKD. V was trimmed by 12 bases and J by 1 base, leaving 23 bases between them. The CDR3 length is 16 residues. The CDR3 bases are TGTGCCGCCGGTGACCTGGGTGAGGAAACGAACACTGAAGCTTTCTTT. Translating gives CAAGDLGEETNTEAFF.

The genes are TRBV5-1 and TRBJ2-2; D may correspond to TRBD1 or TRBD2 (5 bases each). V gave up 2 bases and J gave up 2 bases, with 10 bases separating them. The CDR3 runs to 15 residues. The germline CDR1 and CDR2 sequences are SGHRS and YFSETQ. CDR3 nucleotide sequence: TGCGCCAGCAGCTTCCGGGACCAAAACACCGGGGAGCTGTTTTTT. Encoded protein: CASSFRDQNTGELFF.

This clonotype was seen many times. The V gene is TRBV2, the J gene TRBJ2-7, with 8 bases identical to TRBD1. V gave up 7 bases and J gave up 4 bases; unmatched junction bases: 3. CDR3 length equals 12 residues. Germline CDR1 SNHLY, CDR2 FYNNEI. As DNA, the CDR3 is TGTGCCAGCACCGGACAGGGTTACGAGCAGTACTTC. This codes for CASTGQGYEQYF. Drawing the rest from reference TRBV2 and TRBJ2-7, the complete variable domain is EPEVTQTPSHQVTQMGQEVILRCVPISNHLYFYWYRQILGQKVEFLVSFYNNEISEKSEIFDDQFSVERPDGSNFTLKIRSTKLEDSAMYFCASTGQGYEQYFGPGTRLTVT.

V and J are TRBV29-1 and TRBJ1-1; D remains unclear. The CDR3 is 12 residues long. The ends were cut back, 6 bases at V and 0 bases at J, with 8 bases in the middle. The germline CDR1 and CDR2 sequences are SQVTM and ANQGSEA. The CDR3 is CSVALLNTEAFF. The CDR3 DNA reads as TGCAGCGTCGCCCTCCTGAACACTGAAGCTTTCTTT.

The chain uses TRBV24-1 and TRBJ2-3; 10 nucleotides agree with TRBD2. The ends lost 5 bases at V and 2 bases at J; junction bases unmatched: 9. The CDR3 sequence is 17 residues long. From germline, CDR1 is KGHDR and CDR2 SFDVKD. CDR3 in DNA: TGTGCCACCAGTGCCACTGGACTAGCGGCCCACACAGATACGCAGTATTTT. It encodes CATSATGLAAHTDTQYF.

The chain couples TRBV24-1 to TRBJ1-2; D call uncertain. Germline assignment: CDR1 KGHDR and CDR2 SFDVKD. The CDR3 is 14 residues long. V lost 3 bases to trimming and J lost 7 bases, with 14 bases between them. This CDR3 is CATSDAATEAGYTF. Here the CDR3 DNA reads TGTGCCACCAGTGATGCGGCAACAGAGGCTGGCTACACCTTC.

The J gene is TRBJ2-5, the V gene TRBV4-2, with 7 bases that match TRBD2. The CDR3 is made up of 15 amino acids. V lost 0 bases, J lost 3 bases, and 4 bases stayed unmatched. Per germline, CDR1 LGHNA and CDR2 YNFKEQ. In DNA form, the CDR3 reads TGTGCCAGCAGCCAAGATATGAGCGGGAAAGAGACCCAGTACTTC. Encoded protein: CASSQDMSGKETQYF.

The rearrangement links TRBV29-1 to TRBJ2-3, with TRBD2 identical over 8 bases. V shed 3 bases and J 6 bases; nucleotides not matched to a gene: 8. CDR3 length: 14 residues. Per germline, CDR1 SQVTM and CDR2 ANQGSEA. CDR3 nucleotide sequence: TGCAGCGTTGAGGGGGCTAGCGGGTTTGATACGCAGTATTTT. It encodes CSVEGASGFDTQYF.

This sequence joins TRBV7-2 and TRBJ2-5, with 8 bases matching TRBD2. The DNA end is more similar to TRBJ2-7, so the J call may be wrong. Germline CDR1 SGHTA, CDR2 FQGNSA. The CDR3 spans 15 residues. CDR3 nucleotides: TGTGCCAGCAGTGCTGCGGGGGGTCTGCGCTACGAGCAGTACTTC. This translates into CASSAAGGLRYEQYF.